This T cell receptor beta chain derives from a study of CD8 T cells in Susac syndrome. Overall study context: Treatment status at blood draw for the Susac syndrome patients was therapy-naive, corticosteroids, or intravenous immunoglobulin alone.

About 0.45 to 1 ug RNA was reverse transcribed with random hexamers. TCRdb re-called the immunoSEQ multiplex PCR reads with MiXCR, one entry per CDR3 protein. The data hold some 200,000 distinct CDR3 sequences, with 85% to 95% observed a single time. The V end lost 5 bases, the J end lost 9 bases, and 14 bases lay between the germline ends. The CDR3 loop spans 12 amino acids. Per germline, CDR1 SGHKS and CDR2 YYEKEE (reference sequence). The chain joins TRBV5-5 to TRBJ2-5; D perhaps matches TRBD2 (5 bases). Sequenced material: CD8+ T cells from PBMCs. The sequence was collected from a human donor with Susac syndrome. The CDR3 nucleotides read TGTGCCAGCAGGGGCCCCACTAGACCCCAGTACTTC. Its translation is CASRGPTRPQYF.